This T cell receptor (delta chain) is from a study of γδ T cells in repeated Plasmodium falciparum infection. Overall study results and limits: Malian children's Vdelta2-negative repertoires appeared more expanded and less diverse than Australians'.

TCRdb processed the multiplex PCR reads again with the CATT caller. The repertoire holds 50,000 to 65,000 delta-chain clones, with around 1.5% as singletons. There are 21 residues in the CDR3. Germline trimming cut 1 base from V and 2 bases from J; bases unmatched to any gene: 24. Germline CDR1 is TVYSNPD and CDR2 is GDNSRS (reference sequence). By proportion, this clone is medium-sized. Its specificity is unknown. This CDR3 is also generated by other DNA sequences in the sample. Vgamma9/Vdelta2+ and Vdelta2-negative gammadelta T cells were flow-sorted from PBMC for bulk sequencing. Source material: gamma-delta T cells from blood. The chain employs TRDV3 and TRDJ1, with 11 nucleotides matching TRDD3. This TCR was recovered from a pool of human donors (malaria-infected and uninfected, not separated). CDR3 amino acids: CAFKGGVPFHWGIKGTDKLIF. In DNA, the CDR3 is TGTGCCTTTAAAGGTGGGGTTCCTTTCCACTGGGGGATAAAGGGAACCGATAAACTCATCTTT.